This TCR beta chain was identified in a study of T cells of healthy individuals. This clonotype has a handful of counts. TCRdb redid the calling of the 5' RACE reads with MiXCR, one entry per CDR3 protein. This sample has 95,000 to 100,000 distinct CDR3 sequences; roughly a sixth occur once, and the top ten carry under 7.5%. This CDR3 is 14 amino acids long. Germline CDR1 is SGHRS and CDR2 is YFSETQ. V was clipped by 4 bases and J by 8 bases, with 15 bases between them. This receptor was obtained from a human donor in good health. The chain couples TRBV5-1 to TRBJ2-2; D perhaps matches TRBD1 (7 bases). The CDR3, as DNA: TGCGCCAGCAGCGCGGGACAGTCACCGGGGGAGCTGTTTTTT. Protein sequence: CASSAGQSPGELFF.